These 31 T cell receptor beta chains share one sample of origin, sequenced in a study of vaccination and CD4 T cells after COVID-19. Sequence data for DNA of cultured CD4+ T cells were generated by the Oncomine TCR Beta short-read assay. TCRdb itself ran the PCR reads through MiXCR, one entry per CDR3 protein. The sample holds 4,000 to 4,500 distinct CDR3 sequences, around 24% seen once. Treatment here: roughly 11-day PBMC culture with coronavirus spike peptide pools or control peptides (ViraFEST assay). These TCRs are of unknown antigen specificity. The sample taken for sequencing was CD4+ T cells from blood, cultured in vitro. Source of these receptors: a human donor who had recovered from COVID-19.

This clonotype was observed a handful of times. The chain recombines TRBV2 with TRBJ1-3; D is undetermined. V was trimmed by 0 bases and J by 4 bases, leaving 7 bases between them. There are 14 residues in the CDR3. Germline V CDR1 and CDR2: SNHLY, FYNNEI. The chain's CDR3 is CASSEALVGNTIYF. The CDR3 DNA follows: TGTGCCAGCAGTGAAGCGCTTGTCGGAAACACCATATATTTT. Based on the CDR3 plus reference TRBV2 and TRBJ1-3, the full variable domain is EPEVTQTPSHQVTQMGQEVILRCVPISNHLYFYWYRQILGQKVEFLVSFYNNEISEKSEIFDDQFSVERPDGSNFTLKIRSTKLEDSAMYFCASSEALVGNTIYFGEGSWLTVV.

Only a few counts were recorded for this clonotype. This sequence joins TRBV2 and TRBJ2-6, with 10 bases aligning to TRBD1. V shed 5 bases, J shed 2 bases, and the junction held 9 bases outside the gene matches. CDR3 length equals 18 residues. CDR1 is SNHLY and CDR2 is FYNNEI in the germline V gene. CDR3: CASSTVGQGLAGANVLTF. The CDR3 nucleotides read TGTGCCAGCAGTACAGTGGGACAGGGGTTGGCTGGGGCCAACGTCCTGACTTTC.

Concerning this clonotype: The junction departs from the called germline gene at one end, perhaps through a read error. The rearrangement links TRBV11-2 to TRBJ1-1; D gene uncertain. The CDR3 contains 15 residues. The germline CDR1 and CDR2 sequences are SGHAT and FQNNGV. This CDR3 is CVSSLKVQTNTEAFF. The CDR3, as DNA: TGTGTCAGCAGCTTAAAGGTACAGACGAACACTGAAGCTTTCTTT.

This sequence joins TRBV19 and TRBJ2-1, with D unresolved. Germline CDR1 LNHDA, CDR2 SQIVND (reference sequence). The CDR3 totals 12 residues. Trimming removed 0 bases from V and 7 bases from J, with 4 bases in between. CDR3 nucleotide sequence: TGTGCCAGTAGTATAGAGGGGAATGAGCAGTTCTTC. Translated: CASSIEGNEQFF.

This clonotype has only a few counts. The rearrangement links TRBV20-1 to TRBJ1-3; perhaps TRBD1 as D (6 bases). CDR3 length: 12 residues. In germline, CDR1 is DFQATT, CDR2 SNEGSKA (reference sequence). The ends were cut back, 4 bases at V and 3 bases at J, with 7 bases in the middle. The CDR3 DNA sequence: TGCAGTGCTACAGGGGTTGGAAACACCATATATTTT. Residues: CSATGVGNTIYF.

This clonotype was seen more than once but under ten times. The V gene is TRBV30, the J gene TRBJ1-2, with 12 bases that match TRBD1. V gave up 4 bases and J gave up 8 bases; unmatched junction bases: 8. Germline assignment: CDR1 GTSNPN and CDR2 SVGIG (reference sequence). This CDR3 region has 14 residues. The CDR3 sequence is CAWTPGQGAGGYTF. CDR3 DNA: TGTGCCTGGACCCCGGGACAGGGGGCGGGAGGCTACACCTTC.

The chain combines TRBV3-1 with TRBJ1-1, with D unclear. The CDR3 runs to 12 residues. The germline V gene encodes CDR1 LGHDT and CDR2 YNNKEL (reference sequence). V lost 1 base, J lost 4 bases, and 4 bases lay in between. This CDR3 is CASSQGVTEAFF. The CDR3 coding sequence is TGTGCCAGCAGCCAAGGGGTCACTGAAGCTTTCTTT.

Only a few counts were recorded for this clonotype. The chain uses TRBV27 and TRBJ1-1; maybe TRBD1 (6 bases). Germline assignment: CDR1 MNHEY and CDR2 SMNVEV (reference sequence). The CDR3 length is 15 residues. V was trimmed by 6 bases and J by 0 bases, leaving 14 bases between them. The CDR3 nucleotides are TGTGCCAGCAGGGATCTTGGGGGCATGAACACTGAAGCTTTCTTT. Amino acids: CASRDLGGMNTEAFF.

The J gene is TRBJ1-6, the V gene TRBV12-3 or TRBV12-4; D possibly corresponds to TRBD1 (5 bases). The CDR3 length is 14 residues. Trimming removed 3 bases at V and 8 bases at J, with 11 bases between. The CDR3 loop is CASSLGQKDSPLHF. The CDR3 DNA reads as TGTGCCAGCAGTTTGGGGCAGAAAGATTCACCCCTCCACTTT.

The rearrangement joins TRBV19 to TRBJ2-5, with D tentatively TRBD1 (5 bases). The germline gives CDR1 LNHDA, CDR2 SQIVND (reference sequence). The CDR3 covers 13 residues. V was trimmed by 4 bases and J by 1 base, leaving 7 bases between them. The CDR3 sequence: CASSRGSQETQYF. The CDR3 bases are TGTGCCAGTAGTAGGGGCAGCCAAGAGACCCAGTACTTC.

The rearrangement links TRBV9 to TRBJ1-5; D remains ambiguous. The length of the CDR3 is 14 residues. Deletions cut 2 bases from V and 3 bases from J, with 9 bases between. The germline CDR1 and CDR2 sequences are SGDLS and YYNGEE. The CDR3 reads CASSVGQINQPQHF. For the CDR3, the DNA is TGTGCCAGCAGCGTCGGGCAGATCAATCAGCCCCAGCATTTT. Filled out from reference TRBV9 and TRBJ1-5, the complete variable domain reads DSGVTQTPKHLITATGQRVTLRCSPRSGDLSVYWYQQSLDQGLQFLIQYYNGEERAKGNILERFSAQQFPDLHSELNLSSLELGDSALYFCASSVGQINQPQHFGDGTRLSIL.

This clonotype was observed a handful of times. The J gene is TRBJ1-1, the V gene TRBV10-3; TRBD1 is a possible D gene (5 bases). V lost 3 bases and J lost 6, with 17 bases in between. CDR3 length equals 15 residues. Germline CDR1 is ENHRY and CDR2 is SYGVKD. The CDR3 DNA is TGTGCCATCAGTGACTCCCGTACAGGATCCGCTGAAGCTTTCTTT. Protein: CAISDSRTGSAEAFF.

This clonotype was detected only a few times. The chain joins TRBV10-3 to TRBJ1-2; TRBD1 agrees at 7 bases. Germline values: CDR1 ENHRY, CDR2 SYGVKD. There are 15 residues in the CDR3. The J segment lost 1 base and the V segment lost 7 bases, leaving 9 bases of the junction unmatched. This chain's CDR3 is CAITGGQDLNYGYTF. Written as DNA, the CDR3 is TGTGCCATCACAGGTGGACAGGATCTTAACTATGGCTACACCTTC.

The J gene is TRBJ2-3, the V gene TRBV20-1; 16 bases align to TRBD2. V lost 5 bases and J lost 3; bases outside the gene matches: 8. Germline V gene sequence: CDR1 DFQATT, CDR2 SNEGSKA (reference sequence). The CDR3 loop spans 17 amino acids. The CDR3 spells CSAFGTSGGAGTDTQYF. CDR3 DNA: TGCAGTGCTTTCGGGACTAGCGGGGGGGCCGGGACAGATACGCAGTATTTT.

This CDR3 is CAWKRGLSGNTIYF. CDR3 DNA sequence: TGTGCCTGGAAGAGGGGACTATCTGGAAACACCATATATTTT. The chain is built from TRBV30 and TRBJ1-3; weak D call: TRBD1 (5 bases). Trimming shortened V by 4 bases and J by 1 base, and 11 bases separated the two germline ends. Germline CDR1 GTSNPN, CDR2 SVGIG (reference sequence). The CDR3 spans 14 residues.

This chain connects TRBV9 to TRBJ1-2; maybe TRBD1 (6 bases). This CDR3 is 16 amino acids long. The V gene lost 4 bases and the J gene lost 2 bases, with 18 bases spanning the gap. Per germline, CDR1 SGDLS and CDR2 YYNGEE. The CDR3 loop reads CASSPALDRPNYGYTF. CDR3 DNA: TGTGCCAGCAGCCCGGCCCTGGACAGACCAAACTATGGCTACACCTTC. The whole variable domain, remainder taken from reference TRBV9 and TRBJ1-2, is DSGVTQTPKHLITATGQRVTLRCSPRSGDLSVYWYQQSLDQGLQFLIQYYNGEERAKGNILERFSAQQFPDLHSELNLSSLELGDSALYFCASSPALDRPNYGYTFGSGTRLTVV.

This clonotype was detected a few times. V and J are TRBV12-3 or TRBV12-4 and TRBJ2-3; 8 bases align to TRBD2. This CDR3 comprises 13 residues. The V gene end was trimmed by 6 bases and the J gene end by 7 bases; junction bases not matched to a gene: 6. The CDR3 sequence is CASRAGAPNTQYF. CDR3 DNA: TGTGCCAGCAGAGCGGGGGCCCCAAATACGCAGTATTTT.

The sample holds a few counts of this clonotype. The CDR3 sequence is CASSLNFAGGYTF. CDR3 DNA: TGTGCCAGCAGTTTAAACTTTGCGGGTGGCTACACCTTC. The chain combines TRBV12-3 or TRBV12-4 with TRBJ1-2; the D is unclear. Deletions cut 2 bases from V and 7 bases from J, with 11 bases between. The CDR3 is 13 residues long.

The chain couples TRBV7-9 to TRBJ1-2; TRBD1 agrees at 11 bases. V dropped 6 bases and J dropped 8; count of bases not matched to a gene: 5. The CDR3 contains 13 residues. The germline CDR1 and CDR2 sequences are SEHNR and FQNEAQ (reference sequence). The CDR3 is CASSGQGAGGYTF. In DNA, the CDR3 is TGTGCCAGCAGTGGACAGGGGGCGGGGGGCTACACCTTC.

The chain joins TRBV20-1 to TRBJ2-5; D is unclear. Germline V gives CDR1 DFQATT, CDR2 SNEGSKA (reference sequence). This CDR3 has 13 amino acids. Trimming stripped 1 base from V and 0 bases from J, with 6 bases between. As DNA, the CDR3 is TGCAGTGCTAGAGCTGCGGACCAAGAGACCCAGTACTTC. It translates to CSARAADQETQYF.

The rearrangement uses TRBV7-8 and TRBJ2-3; D may correspond to TRBD1 or TRBD2 (5 bases each). The germline V gene encodes CDR1 SGHVS and CDR2 FQNEAQ. The CDR3 loop spans 13 amino acids. V lost 5 bases, J lost 5 bases, and 11 bases lay in between. The CDR3 region has the DNA TGTGCCAGCAGCAACGGGGCGGGAGATACGCAGTATTTT. This gives the protein CASSNGAGDTQYF.

The rearrangement uses TRBV27 and TRBJ2-7; D unresolved. V lost 5 bases to trimming and J lost 0 bases, with 17 bases between them. The CDR3 extends over 16 amino acids. The germline gives CDR1 MNHEY, CDR2 SMNVEV (reference sequence). Here the CDR3 reads CASSPILGRSSYEQYF. CDR3 DNA sequence: TGTGCCAGCAGTCCGATCCTGGGTCGTAGCTCCTACGAGCAGTACTTC.

This clonotype turned up a few times. The V gene is TRBV30, the J gene TRBJ1-2; TRBD1 aligns across 8 bases. This CDR3 is built from 11 residues. Germline V gene data show CDR1 as GTSNPN and CDR2 as SVGIG (reference sequence). V lost 7 bases, J lost 6 bases, and 4 bases stayed unmatched. The CDR3 is CASLTGDGYTF. The CDR3, as DNA: TGTGCCTCATTGACAGGGGATGGCTACACCTTC. Using reference TRBV30 and TRBJ1-2 for the parts outside the CDR3, the full variable domain is SQTIHQWPATLVQPVGSPLSLECTVEGTSNPNLYWYRQAAGRGLQLLFYSVGIGQISSEVPQNLSASRPQDRQFILSSKKLLLSDSGFYLCASLTGDGYTFGSGTRLTVV.

The CDR3 here is CASRPGTGDTGELFF. Here the CDR3 DNA reads TGTGCCAGCAGACCCGGGACGGGAGACACCGGGGAGCTGTTTTTT. The rearrangement uses TRBV12-3 or TRBV12-4 and TRBJ2-2, with D possibly TRBD2 on 6 matching bases. Trimming stripped 6 bases from V and 3 bases from J, with 14 bases between. The CDR3 is made up of 15 amino acids.

This clonotype was observed a handful of times. The rearrangement uses TRBV6-1 and TRBJ2-7, with TRBD1 identical over 8 bases. CDR3 length equals 18 residues. V shed 4 bases and J 5 bases; nucleotides not matched to a gene: 19. Germline V gives CDR1 MNHNS, CDR2 SASEGT. Written as DNA, the CDR3 is TGTGCCAGCAGTGTTTCTAATACCGGGGGACAGGTGCAGAACGAGCAGTACTTC. Translating gives CASSVSNTGGQVQNEQYF.

This clonotype was observed a handful of times. The chain couples TRBV7-2 to TRBJ1-5, with TRBD1 as a possible D gene (5 bases). This CDR3 is built from 14 residues. Trimming removed 0 bases at V and 7 bases at J, with 10 bases between. The V gene's germline CDR1 is SGHTA and CDR2 FQGNSA. The CDR3 loop reads CASSLAPGSQPQHF. The CDR3 DNA follows: TGTGCCAGCAGCTTAGCGCCAGGGTCCCAGCCCCAGCATTTT.

This clonotype appeared once. Here the CDR3 reads CASAPLAGGYTDTQYF. In DNA form, the CDR3 reads TGTGCTAGTGCCCCTTTAGCGGGGGGTTACACAGATACGCAGTATTTT. The V gene is TRBV12-5, the J gene TRBJ2-3; 10 nucleotides align to TRBD2. The V segment lost 7 bases and the J segment 2 bases; nucleotides outside the gene matches: 9. This CDR3 region has 16 residues. CDR1 LGHNT and CDR2 FRNRAP come from the germline V gene. Complete variable domain (other parts from reference TRBV12-5 and TRBJ2-3): DARVTQTPRHKVTEMGQEVTMRCQPILGHNTVFWYRQTMMQGLELLAYFRNRAPLDDSGMPKDRFSAEMPDATLATLKIQPSEPRDSAVYFCASAPLAGGYTDTQYFGPGTRLTVL.

This clonotype has only a few counts. This chain joins TRBV2 and TRBJ2-7; TRBD1 is a possible D gene (6 bases). This CDR3 spans 14 amino acids. In germline, CDR1 is SNHLY, CDR2 FYNNEI. Trimming removed 6 bases from V and 0 bases from J, with 12 bases in between. The CDR3 DNA sequence: TGTGCCAGCAGACACCGGGACAACTCCTACGAGCAGTACTTC. Its translation: CASRHRDNSYEQYF.

This clonotype was seen more than once but under ten times. The genes are TRBV30 and TRBJ1-5; the D is unclear. Looked up from germline, CDR1 is GTSNPN and CDR2 is SVGIG (reference sequence). V shed 4 bases and J shed 4 bases, with 11 bases lying between them. CDR3 size: 13 residues. The CDR3 DNA reads as TGTGCCTGGACCGCAGGTCTTAATCAGCCCCAGCATTTT. Protein: CAWTAGLNQPQHF.

The chain carries TRBV6-1 and TRBJ2-1; 14 positions match TRBD2. Germline V gives CDR1 MNHNS, CDR2 SASEGT. The CDR3 consists of 15 residues. Losses at the gene ends were 6 bases for V and 9 bases for J; bases not matched to a gene: 7. CDR3 protein: CASSRGTSGGSEQFF. Written as DNA, the CDR3 is TGTGCCAGCAGCCGGGGGACTAGCGGGGGTAGTGAGCAGTTCTTC.

A few counts support this clonotype. The gene calls are TRBV5-4 and TRBJ2-1; TRBD2 agrees at 7 bases. The CDR3 has 15 amino acids. The germline V gene encodes CDR1 SGHNT and CDR2 YYREEE (reference sequence). V lost 4 bases, J lost 1 base, and 5 bases stayed unmatched. This CDR3 is CASSPRGDSYNEQFF. CDR3 nucleotide sequence: TGTGCCAGCAGCCCCCGGGGGGATTCCTACAATGAGCAGTTCTTC.